This record covers a single TCR beta chain. The antigen is not known. This entry comes from a study of cytomegalovirus exposure and HLA in healthy donors. General observations from the study: In a later analysis, about 17,000 TCR beta sequences were associated with HLA alleles at 0.05 false discovery rate. Cytomegalovirus-associated status was assigned to some 180 TCR beta chains. It was reported that the classifier diagnosed cytomegalovirus status with high specificity and sensitivity in both the original and validation cohorts.

PCR involved 60 Vbeta and 13 Jbeta primers. Method: immunoSEQ multiplex PCR; TCRdb's copy keeps in-frame clones and lacks some. The top ten clones hold 3% to 3.5% of a sample with under 150,000 clones, 75% to 90% of them seen once. Deletions cut 3 bases from V and 0 bases from J, with 7 bases between. This CDR3 is 14 amino acids long. CDR1 and CDR2 from the germline V gene are SGDLS and YYNGEE. The sequenced material came from PBMCs. This receptor was identified in a male donor in good health and CMV-seronegative. This chain uses TRBV9 with TRBJ1-5; the D is unclear. The CDR3 here is CASSGGGSNQPQHF. The DNA for the CDR3 is TGTGCCAGCAGCGGCGGTGGTAGCAATCAGCCCCAGCATTTT.